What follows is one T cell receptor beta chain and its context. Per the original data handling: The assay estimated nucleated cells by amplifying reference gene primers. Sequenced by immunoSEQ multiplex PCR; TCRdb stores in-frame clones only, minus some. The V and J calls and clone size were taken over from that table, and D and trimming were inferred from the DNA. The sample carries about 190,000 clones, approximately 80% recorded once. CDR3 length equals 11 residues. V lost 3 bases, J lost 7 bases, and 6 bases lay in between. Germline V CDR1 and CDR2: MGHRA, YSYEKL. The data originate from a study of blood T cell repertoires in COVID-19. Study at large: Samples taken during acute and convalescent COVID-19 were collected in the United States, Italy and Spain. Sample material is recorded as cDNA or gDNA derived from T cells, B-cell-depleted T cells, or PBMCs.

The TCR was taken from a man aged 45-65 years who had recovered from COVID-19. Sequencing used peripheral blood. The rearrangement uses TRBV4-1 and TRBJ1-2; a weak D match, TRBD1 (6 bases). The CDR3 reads CASSQGAGYTF. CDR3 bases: TGCGCCAGCAGCCAGGGGGCTGGCTACACCTTC.